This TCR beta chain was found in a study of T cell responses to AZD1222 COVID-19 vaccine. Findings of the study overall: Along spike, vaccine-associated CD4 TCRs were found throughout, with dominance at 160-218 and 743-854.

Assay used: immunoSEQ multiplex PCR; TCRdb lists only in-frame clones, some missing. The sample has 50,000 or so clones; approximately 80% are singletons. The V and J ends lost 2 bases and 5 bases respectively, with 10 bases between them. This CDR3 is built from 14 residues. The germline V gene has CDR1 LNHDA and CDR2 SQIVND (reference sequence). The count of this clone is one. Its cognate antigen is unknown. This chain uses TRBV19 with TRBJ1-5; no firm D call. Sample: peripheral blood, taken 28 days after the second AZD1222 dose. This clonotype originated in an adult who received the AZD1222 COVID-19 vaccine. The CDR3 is CASSILVGYQPQHF. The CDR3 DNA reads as TGTGCCAGTAGTATACTCGTGGGCTATCAGCCCCAGCATTTT.